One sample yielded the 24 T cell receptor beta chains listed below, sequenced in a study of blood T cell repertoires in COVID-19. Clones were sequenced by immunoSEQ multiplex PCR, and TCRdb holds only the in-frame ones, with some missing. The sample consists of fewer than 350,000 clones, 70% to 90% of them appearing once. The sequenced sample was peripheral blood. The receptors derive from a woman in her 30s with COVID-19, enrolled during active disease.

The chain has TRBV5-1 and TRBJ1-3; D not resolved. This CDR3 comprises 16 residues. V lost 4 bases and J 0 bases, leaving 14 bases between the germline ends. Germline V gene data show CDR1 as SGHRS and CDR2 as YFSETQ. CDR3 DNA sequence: TGCGCCAGCAGCCCGTTGGGCACAATCTCTGGAAACACCATATATTTT. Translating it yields CASSPLGTISGNTIYF.

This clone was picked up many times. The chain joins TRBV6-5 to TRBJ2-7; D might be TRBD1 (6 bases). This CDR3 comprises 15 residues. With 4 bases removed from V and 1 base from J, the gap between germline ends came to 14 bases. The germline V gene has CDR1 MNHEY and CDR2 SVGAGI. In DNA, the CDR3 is TGTGCCAGCAGTTTACAGGGCCTGGGGTCCTACGAGCAGTACTTC. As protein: CASSLQGLGSYEQYF.

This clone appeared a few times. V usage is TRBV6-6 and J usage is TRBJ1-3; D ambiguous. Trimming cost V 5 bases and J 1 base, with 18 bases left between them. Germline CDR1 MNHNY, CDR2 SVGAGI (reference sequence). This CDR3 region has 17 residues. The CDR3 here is CASSPTDPGDSGNTIYF. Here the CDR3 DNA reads TGTGCCAGCAGTCCAACGGACCCCGGGGATTCTGGAAACACCATATATTTT.

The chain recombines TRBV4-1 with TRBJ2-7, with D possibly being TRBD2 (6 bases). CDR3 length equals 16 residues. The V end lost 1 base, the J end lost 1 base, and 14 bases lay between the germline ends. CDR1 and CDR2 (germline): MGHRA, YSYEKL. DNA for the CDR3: TGCGCCAGCAGCCAAGGTTCCCTAGCGTTATCCTACGAGCAGTACTTC. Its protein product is CASSQGSLALSYEQYF.

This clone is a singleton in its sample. As DNA, the CDR3 is TGCGCCAGCAGTTCACCGATCATGGGCGAGCATGGCTACACCTTC. As protein: CASSSPIMGEHGYTF. The chain joins TRBV10-1 to TRBJ1-2; D is unclear. Trimming left V 5 bases short and J 6 bases short, with 19 bases between. Germline assignment: CDR1 WNHNN and CDR2 SYGVQD (reference sequence). The CDR3 covers 15 residues.

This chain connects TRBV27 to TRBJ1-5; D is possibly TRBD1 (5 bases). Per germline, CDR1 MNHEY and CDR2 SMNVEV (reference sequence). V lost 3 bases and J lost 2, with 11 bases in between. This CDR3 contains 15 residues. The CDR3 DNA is TGTGCCAGCAGTTTCTTGGGGGAGGGCAATCAGCCCCAGCATTTT. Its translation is CASSFLGEGNQPQHF.

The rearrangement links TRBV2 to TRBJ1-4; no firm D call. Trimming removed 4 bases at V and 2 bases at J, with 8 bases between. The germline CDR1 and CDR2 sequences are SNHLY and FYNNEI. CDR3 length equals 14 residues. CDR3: CASSVFYTNEKLFF. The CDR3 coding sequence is TGTGCCAGCAGTGTATTTTATACTAATGAAAAACTGTTTTTT. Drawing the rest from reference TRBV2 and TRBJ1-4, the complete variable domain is EPEVTQTPSHQVTQMGQEVILRCVPISNHLYFYWYRQILGQKVEFLVSFYNNEISEKSEIFDDQFSVERPDGSNFTLKIRSTKLEDSAMYFCASSVFYTNEKLFFGSGTQLSVL.

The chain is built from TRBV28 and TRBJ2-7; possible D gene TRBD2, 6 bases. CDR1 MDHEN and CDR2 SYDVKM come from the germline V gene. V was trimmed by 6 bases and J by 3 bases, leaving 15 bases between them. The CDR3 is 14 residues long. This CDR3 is CASRPWGVNYEQYF. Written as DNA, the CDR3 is TGTGCCAGCAGGCCATGGGGGGTAAACTACGAGCAGTACTTC.

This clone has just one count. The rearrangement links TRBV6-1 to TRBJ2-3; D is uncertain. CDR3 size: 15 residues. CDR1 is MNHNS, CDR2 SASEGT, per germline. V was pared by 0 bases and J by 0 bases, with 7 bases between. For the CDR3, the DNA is TGTGCCAGCAGTGAAGCGCGAGCGAGCACAGATACGCAGTATTTT. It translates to CASSEARASTDTQYF.

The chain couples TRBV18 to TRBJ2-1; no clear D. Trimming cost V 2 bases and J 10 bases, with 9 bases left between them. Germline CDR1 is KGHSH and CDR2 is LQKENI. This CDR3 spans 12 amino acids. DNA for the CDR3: TGTGCCAGCTCACCAGGTCAAGCCGAGCAGTTCTTC. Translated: CASSPGQAEQFF.

DNA of the CDR3: TGTGCCAGCAGCCGGACCCCGGGGTTGAACACTGAAGCTTTCTTT. Amino acid sequence: CASSRTPGLNTEAFF. The chain carries TRBV6-5 and TRBJ1-1; D gene uncertain. Germline loops: CDR1 MNHEY, CDR2 SVGAGI. The CDR3 is made up of 15 amino acids. V shed 6 bases and J shed 0 bases, with 14 bases lying between them.

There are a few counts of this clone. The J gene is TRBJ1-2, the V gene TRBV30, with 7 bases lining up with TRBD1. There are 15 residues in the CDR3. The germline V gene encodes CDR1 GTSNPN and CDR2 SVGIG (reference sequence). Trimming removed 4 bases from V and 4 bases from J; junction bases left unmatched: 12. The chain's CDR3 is CAWTSTPGGAYGYTF. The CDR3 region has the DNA TGTGCCTGGACCAGTACCCCAGGGGGAGCCTATGGCTACACCTTC.

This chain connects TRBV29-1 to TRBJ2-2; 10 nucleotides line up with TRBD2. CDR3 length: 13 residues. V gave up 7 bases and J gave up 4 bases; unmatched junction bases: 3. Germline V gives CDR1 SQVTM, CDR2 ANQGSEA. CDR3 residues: CSALAGGTGELFF. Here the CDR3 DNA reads TGCAGCGCTTTAGCGGGGGGCACCGGGGAGCTGTTTTTT.

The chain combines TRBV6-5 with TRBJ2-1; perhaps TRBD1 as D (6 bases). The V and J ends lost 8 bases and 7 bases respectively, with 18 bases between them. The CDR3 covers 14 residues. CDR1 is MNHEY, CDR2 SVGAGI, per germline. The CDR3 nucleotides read TGTGCCAGCCGGCTTTCAGGGGTTTCAAATGAGCAGTTCTTC. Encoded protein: CASRLSGVSNEQFF.

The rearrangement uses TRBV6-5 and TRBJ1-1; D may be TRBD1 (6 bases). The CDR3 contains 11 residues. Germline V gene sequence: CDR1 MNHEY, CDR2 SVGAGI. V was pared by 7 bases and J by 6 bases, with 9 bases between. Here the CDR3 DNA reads TGTGCCAGCAACAGGGCCCCTGAAGCTTTCTTT. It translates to CASNRAPEAFF.

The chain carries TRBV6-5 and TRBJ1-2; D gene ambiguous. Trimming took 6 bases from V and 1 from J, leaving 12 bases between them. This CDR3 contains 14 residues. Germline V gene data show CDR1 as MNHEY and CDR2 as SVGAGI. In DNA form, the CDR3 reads TGTGCCAGCAGCCGTTTCCAGGTTAACTATGGCTACACCTTC. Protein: CASSRFQVNYGYTF.

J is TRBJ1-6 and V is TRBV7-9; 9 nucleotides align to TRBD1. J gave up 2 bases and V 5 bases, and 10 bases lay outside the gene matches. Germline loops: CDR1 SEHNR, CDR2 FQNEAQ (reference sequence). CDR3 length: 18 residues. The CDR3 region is CASSEGPGQGPYNSPLHF. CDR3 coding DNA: TGTGCCAGCAGCGAGGGACCGGGACAGGGACCCTATAATTCACCCCTCCACTTT. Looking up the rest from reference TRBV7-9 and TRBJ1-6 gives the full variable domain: DTGVSQNPRHKITKRGQNVTFRCDPISEHNRLYWYRQTLGQGPEFLTYFQNEAQLEKSRLLSDRFSAERPKGSFSTLEIQRTEQGDSAMYLCASSEGPGQGPYNSPLHFGNGTRLTVT.

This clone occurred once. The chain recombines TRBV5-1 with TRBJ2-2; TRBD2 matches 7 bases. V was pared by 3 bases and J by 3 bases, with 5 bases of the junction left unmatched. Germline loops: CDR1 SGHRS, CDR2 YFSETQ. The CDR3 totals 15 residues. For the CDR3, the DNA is TGCGCCAGCAGCTGGGGGAGGGGAGACACCGGGGAGCTGTTTTTT. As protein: CASSWGRGDTGELFF.

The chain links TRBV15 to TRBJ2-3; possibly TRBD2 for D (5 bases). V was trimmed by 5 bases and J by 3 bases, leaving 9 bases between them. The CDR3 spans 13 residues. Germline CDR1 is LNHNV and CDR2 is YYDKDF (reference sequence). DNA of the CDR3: TGTGCCACCAGCCTAAGAGGGACAGATACGCAGTATTTT. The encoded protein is CATSLRGTDTQYF.

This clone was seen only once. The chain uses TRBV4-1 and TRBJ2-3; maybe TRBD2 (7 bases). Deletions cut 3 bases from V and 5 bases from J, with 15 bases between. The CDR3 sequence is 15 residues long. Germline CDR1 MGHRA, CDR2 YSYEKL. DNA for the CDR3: TGCGCCAGCAGCCACCCCGAGGGGGGGATAGATACGCAGTATTTT. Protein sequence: CASSHPEGGIDTQYF.

CDR3 protein: CASIRLTGYEQYF. In nucleotides, the CDR3 is TGTGCCAGCATTCGGTTGACGGGCTACGAGCAGTACTTC. The rearrangement links TRBV6-5 to TRBJ2-7, with no clear D. The CDR3 has 13 residues. The V gene lost 7 bases and the J gene lost 3 bases, with 13 bases spanning the gap. From germline, CDR1 is MNHEY and CDR2 SVGAGI.

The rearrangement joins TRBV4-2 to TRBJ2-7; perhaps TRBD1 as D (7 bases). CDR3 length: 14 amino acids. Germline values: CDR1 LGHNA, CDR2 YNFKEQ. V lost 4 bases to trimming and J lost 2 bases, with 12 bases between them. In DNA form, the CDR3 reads TGTGCCAGCAGCCTCCCAGGGGGGCCCTACGAGCAGTACTTC. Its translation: CASSLPGGPYEQYF.

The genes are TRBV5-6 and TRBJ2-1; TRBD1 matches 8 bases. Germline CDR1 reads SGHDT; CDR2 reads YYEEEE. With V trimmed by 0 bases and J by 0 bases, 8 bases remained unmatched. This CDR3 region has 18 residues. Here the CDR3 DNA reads TGTGCCAGCAGCTTGGGACAGGGGTCGCTGAGCTCCTACAATGAGCAGTTCTTC. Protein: CASSLGQGSLSSYNEQFF. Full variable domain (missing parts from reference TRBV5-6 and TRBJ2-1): DAGVTQSPTHLIKTRGQQVTLRCSPKSGHDTVSWYQQALGQGPQFIFQYYEEEERQRGNFPDRFSGHQFPNYSSELNVNALLLGDSALYLCASSLGQGSLSSYNEQFFGPGTRLTVL.

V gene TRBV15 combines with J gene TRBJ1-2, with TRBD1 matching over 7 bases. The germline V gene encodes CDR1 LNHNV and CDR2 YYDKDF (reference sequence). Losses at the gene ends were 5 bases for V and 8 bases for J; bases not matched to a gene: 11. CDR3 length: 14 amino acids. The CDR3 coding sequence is TGTGCCACCAGCGCCGGGGACAGAGTTGGGGGCTACACCTTC. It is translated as CATSAGDRVGGYTF.